A single sample gave rise to the 13 T cell receptor beta chains below, sequenced in a study of neurological immune-mediated disorders. MiXCR, run by TCRdb on the 5' RACE reads, gives a single entry per CDR3 protein. This sample has fewer than 25,000 distinct CDR3 sequences; under 15% occur once, and the top ten carry 4.5% to 5.5%. The sample's time point: technical triplicate 1. Source material: CD4+ T cells from blood. The receptors here all came from a female donor with HTLV-1-associated myelopathy (HAM/TSP).

This clonotype was picked up many times. The rearrangement links TRBV5-1 to TRBJ1-1; D possibly corresponds to TRBD1 (5 bases). The V end was cut by 0 bases, the J end by 5 bases, with 14 bases between. Germline V gene lookup returns CDR1 SGHRS and CDR2 YFSETQ. The CDR3 runs to 15 residues. The CDR3 DNA is TGCGCCAGCAGCTTGGCGCGAACAGGCAAAACTGAAGCTTTCTTT. Encoded protein: CASSLARTGKTEAFF.

This clonotype occurred many times. The chain has TRBV29-1 and TRBJ1-6; D unresolved. Germline-derived CDR1 and CDR2 are SQVTM and ANQGSEA. The CDR3 has 16 residues. With 5 bases removed from V and 5 bases from J, the gap between germline ends came to 19 bases. Here the CDR3 reads CSVIIPTKGDNSPLHF. Here the CDR3 DNA reads TGCAGCGTTATCATCCCTACTAAGGGAGATAATTCACCCCTCCACTTT.

V gene TRBV5-1 combines with J gene TRBJ2-1; no clear D. V lost 1 base, J lost 8 bases, and 7 bases lay in between. The CDR3 has 12 amino acids. CDR1 SGHRS and CDR2 YFSETQ come from the germline V gene. In nucleotides, the CDR3 is TGCGCCAGCAGCTTGCGTGGGGATGAGCAGTTCTTC. As protein: CASSLRGDEQFF.

This clonotype was detected many times. V gene TRBV7-8 combines with J gene TRBJ2-2; 9 nucleotides line up with TRBD2. The CDR3 length is 15 residues. From germline, CDR1 is SGHVS and CDR2 FQNEAQ. Trimming cost V 3 bases and J 2 bases; bases outside gene matches: 1. CDR3 protein: CASSFSGGNTGELFF. The CDR3 DNA follows: TGTGCCAGCAGCTTTAGCGGGGGCAACACCGGGGAGCTGTTTTTT.

This clonotype was counted many times. The V call is TRBV7-8, the J call TRBJ2-7; no clear D gene. The CDR3 loop spans 13 amino acids. V dropped 5 bases and J dropped 0 bases, with 8 bases sitting between them. Germline CDR1 is SGHVS and CDR2 is FQNEAQ. This chain's CDR3 is CASSPRSSYEQYF. The CDR3 DNA is TGTGCCAGCAGCCCGCGTAGCTCCTACGAGCAGTACTTC.

In its sample, this clonotype was seen many times. The gene calls are TRBV3-1 and TRBJ2-1, with unresolved D. This CDR3 has 15 residues. Germline CDR1 and CDR2: LGHDT and YNNKEL (reference sequence). The V end was cut by 4 bases, the J end by 5 bases, with 15 bases between. The CDR3 here is CASSPPMWQNNEQFF. For the CDR3, the DNA is TGTGCCAGCAGCCCTCCCATGTGGCAGAACAATGAGCAGTTCTTC.

This clonotype was detected ten times or more. The chain joins TRBV29-1 to TRBJ2-3; possible D gene TRBD1, 6 bases. Germline CDR1 SQVTM, CDR2 ANQGSEA. Trimming took off 0 bases at V and 7 bases at J, with 17 bases between the two ends. The CDR3 has 15 amino acids. CDR3 in amino acids: CSVEDSDRFANTQYF. CDR3 nucleotides: TGCAGCGTTGAAGATTCCGACAGGTTTGCGAATACGCAGTATTTT.

This clonotype was detected ten times or more. The chain carries TRBV9 and TRBJ2-3, with 11 bases identical to TRBD2. CDR3 length: 19 residues. Losses at the gene ends were 4 bases for V and 6 bases for J; bases not matched to a gene: 19. Germline CDR1 SGDLS, CDR2 YYNGEE. The CDR3 DNA follows: TGTGCCAGCAGCCCCGGCGTGGGGCTAGCGGGAGGATTCACGGATACGCAGTATTTT. Translating gives CASSPGVGLAGGFTDTQYF. The complete variable domain, with remaining parts taken from reference TRBV9 and TRBJ2-3, reads DSGVTQTPKHLITATGQRVTLRCSPRSGDLSVYWYQQSLDQGLQFLIQYYNGEERAKGNILERFSAQQFPDLHSELNLSSLELGDSALYFCASSPGVGLAGGFTDTQYFGPGTRLTVL.

The chain has TRBV3-1 and TRBJ1-6; no firm D call. Germline CDR1 is LGHDT and CDR2 is YNNKEL (reference sequence). The CDR3 extends over 12 amino acids. Deletions cut 1 base from V and 8 bases from J, with 3 bases between. The chain's CDR3 is CASSQGDSPLHF. The CDR3 nucleotides read TGTGCCAGCAGCCAAGGGGATTCACCCCTCCACTTT.

This clonotype was detected ten times or more. The V and J genes are TRBV20-1 and TRBJ2-7, with TRBD1 matching 8 bases. Germline values: CDR1 DFQATT, CDR2 SNEGSKA (reference sequence). The junction had 8 bases not matched to a gene; V was cut back by 1 base and J by 0 bases. CDR3 size: 16 residues. The CDR3 region is CSARGVRDRSSYEQYF. The CDR3 DNA reads TGCAGTGCTAGAGGGGTCCGGGACAGGTCCTCCTACGAGCAGTACTTC.

Details on this clonotype: A much larger clone lies one base from this, so it may be a read error. The DNA of the CDR3 is TGCAGTGCTAGCCGCGGGGTTAGCAATCAGCCCCATCATTTT. It codes for CSASRGVSNQPHHF. This rearrangement joins TRBV20-1 to TRBJ1-5, with no clear D. Germline-derived CDR1 and CDR2 are DFQATT and SNEGSKA (reference sequence). CDR3 length equals 14 residues.

The V and J genes are TRBV7-9 and TRBJ2-2; D call uncertain. CDR1 is SEHNR and CDR2 is FQNEAQ in the germline V gene (reference sequence). This CDR3 has 14 residues. The V and J ends lost 5 bases and 12 bases respectively, with 19 bases between them. This CDR3 reads CASSPVGKTGKLFF. The CDR3 nucleotides are TGTGCCAGCAGCCCCGTGGGGAAGACTGGAAAGCTGTTTTTT.

This clonotype was recorded many times. The chain has TRBV20-1 and TRBJ2-7; 7 bases agree with TRBD2. Germline V lookup: CDR1 DFQATT, CDR2 SNEGSKA (reference sequence). The CDR3 runs 12 residues. J lost 4 bases, V lost 0 bases, and 0 bases had no gene match. As DNA, the CDR3 is TGCAGTGCTAGAGAGCGGGGGTACGAGCAGTACTTC. It codes for CSARERGYEQYF.